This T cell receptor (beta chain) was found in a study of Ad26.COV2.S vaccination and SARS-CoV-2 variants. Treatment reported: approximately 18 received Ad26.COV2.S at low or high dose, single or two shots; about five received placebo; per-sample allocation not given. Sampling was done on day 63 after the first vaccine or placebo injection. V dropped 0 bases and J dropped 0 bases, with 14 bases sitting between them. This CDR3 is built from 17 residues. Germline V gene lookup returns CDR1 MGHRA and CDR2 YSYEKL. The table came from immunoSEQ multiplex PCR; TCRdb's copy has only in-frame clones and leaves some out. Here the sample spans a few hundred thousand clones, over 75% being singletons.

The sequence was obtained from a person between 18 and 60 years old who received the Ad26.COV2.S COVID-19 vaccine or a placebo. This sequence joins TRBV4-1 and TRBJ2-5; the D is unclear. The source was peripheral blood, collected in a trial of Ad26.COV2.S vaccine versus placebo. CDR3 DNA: TGCGCCAGCAGCCAAGAAGGTGGTCGAACCTACCAAGAGACCCAGTACTTC. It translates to CASSQEGGRTYQETQYF.